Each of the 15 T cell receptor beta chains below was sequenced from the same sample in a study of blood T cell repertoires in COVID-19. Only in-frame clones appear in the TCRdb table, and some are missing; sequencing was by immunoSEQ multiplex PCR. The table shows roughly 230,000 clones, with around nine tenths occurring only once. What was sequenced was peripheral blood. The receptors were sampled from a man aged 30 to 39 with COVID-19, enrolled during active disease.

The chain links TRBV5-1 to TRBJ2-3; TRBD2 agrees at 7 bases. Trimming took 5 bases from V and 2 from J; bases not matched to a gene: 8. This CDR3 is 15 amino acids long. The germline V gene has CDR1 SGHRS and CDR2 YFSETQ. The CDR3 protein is CASSYFGGNTDTQYF. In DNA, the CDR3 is TGCGCCAGCAGTTACTTCGGGGGGAACACAGATACGCAGTATTTT.

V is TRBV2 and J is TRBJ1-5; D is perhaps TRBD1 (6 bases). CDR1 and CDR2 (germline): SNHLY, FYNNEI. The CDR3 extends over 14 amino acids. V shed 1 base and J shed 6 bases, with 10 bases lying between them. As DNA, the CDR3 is TGTGCCAGCAGTGAAGAAGGGGGGGGTCAGCCCCAGCATTTT. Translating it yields CASSEEGGGQPQHF.

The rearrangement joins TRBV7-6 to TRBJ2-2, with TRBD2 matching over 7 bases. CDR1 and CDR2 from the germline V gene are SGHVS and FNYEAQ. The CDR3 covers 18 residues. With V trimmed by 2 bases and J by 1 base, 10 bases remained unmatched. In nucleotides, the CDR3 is TGTGCCAGCAGCTTATTCTACGCCCGGGGGGTGAACACCGGGGAGCTGTTTTTT. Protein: CASSLFYARGVNTGELFF.

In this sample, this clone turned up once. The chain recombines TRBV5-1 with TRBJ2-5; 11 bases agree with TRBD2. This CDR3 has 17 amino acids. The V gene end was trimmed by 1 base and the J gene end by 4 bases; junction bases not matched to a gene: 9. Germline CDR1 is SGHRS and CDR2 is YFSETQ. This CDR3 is CASSLSIAGGPPETQYF. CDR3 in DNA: TGCGCCAGCAGCTTGAGTATAGCGGGGGGGCCCCCAGAGACCCAGTACTTC.

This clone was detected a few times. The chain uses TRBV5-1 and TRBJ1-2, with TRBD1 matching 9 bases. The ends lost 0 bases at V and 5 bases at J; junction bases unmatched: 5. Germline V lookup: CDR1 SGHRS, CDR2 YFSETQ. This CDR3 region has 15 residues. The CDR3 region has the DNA TGCGCCAGCAGCTTGGGCGGACAGGGGAAATATGGCTACACCTTC. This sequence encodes CASSLGGQGKYGYTF.

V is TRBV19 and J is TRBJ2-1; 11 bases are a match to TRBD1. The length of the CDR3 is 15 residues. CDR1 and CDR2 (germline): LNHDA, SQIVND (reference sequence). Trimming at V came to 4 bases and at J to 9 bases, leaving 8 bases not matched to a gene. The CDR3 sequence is CASSTDRGHIGEQFF. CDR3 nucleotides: TGTGCCAGTAGTACGGACAGGGGGCATATAGGTGAGCAGTTCTTC.

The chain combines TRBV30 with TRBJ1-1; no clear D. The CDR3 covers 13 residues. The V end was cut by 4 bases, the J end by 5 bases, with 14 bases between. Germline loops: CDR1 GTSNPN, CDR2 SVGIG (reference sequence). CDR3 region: CAWTRVTGTEAFF. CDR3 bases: TGTGCCTGGACGAGAGTAACGGGGACTGAAGCTTTCTTT. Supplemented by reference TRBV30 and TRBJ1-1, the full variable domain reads SQTIHQWPATLVQPVGSPLSLECTVEGTSNPNLYWYRQAAGRGLQLLFYSVGIGQISSEVPQNLSASRPQDRQFILSSKKLLLSDSGFYLCAWTRVTGTEAFFGQGTRLTVV.

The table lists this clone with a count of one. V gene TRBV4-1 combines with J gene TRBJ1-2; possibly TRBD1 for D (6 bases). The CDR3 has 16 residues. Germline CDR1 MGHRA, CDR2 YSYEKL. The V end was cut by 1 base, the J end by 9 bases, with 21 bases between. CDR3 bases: TGCGCCAGCAGCCAAGTACAGTTTGACCCGGGACAAAGCTACACCTTC. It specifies CASSQVQFDPGQSYTF.

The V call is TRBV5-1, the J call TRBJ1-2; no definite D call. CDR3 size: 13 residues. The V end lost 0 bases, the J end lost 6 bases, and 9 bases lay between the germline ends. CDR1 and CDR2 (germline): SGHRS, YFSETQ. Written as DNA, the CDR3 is TGCGCCAGCAGCTTGGCCGGGTCTGATGGCTACACCTTC. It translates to CASSLAGSDGYTF.

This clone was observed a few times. CDR3 loop: CASSLWGSGGNGYTF. DNA for the CDR3: TGTGCCAGCAGCTTGTGGGGGAGTGGGGGGAATGGCTACACCTTC. The chain couples TRBV5-5 to TRBJ1-2; TRBD1 might be the D (5 bases). Trimming removed 1 base at V and 6 bases at J, with 16 bases between. The germline gives CDR1 SGHKS, CDR2 YYEKEE (reference sequence). The CDR3 contains 15 residues.

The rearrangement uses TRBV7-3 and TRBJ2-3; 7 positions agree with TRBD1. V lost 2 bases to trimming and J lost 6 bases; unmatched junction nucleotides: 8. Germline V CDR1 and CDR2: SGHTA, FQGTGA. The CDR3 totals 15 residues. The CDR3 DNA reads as TGTGCCAGCAGCTTAGATCGACAGGGCCTGGATACGCAGTATTTT. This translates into CASSLDRQGLDTQYF.

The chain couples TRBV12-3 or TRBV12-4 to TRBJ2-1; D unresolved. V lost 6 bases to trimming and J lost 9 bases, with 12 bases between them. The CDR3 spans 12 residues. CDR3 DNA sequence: TGTGCCAGCAGATGGGCCTTTGCTGAGCAGTTCTTC. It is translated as CASRWAFAEQFF.

CDR3 sequence (DNA): TGTGCCAGCAGGGGGGCGTTCACCGGGGAGCTGTTTTTT. Amino acid sequence: CASRGAFTGELFF. The rearrangement links TRBV2 to TRBJ2-2, with a possible D match to TRBD1 (6 bases). CDR1 is SNHLY and CDR2 is FYNNEI in the germline V gene. Trimming took off 6 bases at V and 4 bases at J, with 9 bases between the two ends. The CDR3 extends over 13 amino acids.

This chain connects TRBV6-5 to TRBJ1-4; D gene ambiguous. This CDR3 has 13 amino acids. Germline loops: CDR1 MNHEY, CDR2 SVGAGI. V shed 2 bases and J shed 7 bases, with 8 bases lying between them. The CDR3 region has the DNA TGTGCCAGCAGTTACATAAACGGTGAAAAACTGTTTTTT. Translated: CASSYINGEKLFF.

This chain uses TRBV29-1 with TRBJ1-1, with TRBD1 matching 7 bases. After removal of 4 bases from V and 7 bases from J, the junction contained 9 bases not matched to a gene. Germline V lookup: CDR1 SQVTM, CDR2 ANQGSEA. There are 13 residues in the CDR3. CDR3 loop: CSVGPDRVYEAFF. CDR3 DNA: TGCAGCGTTGGCCCCGACAGGGTATATGAAGCTTTCTTT.